These 26 T cell receptor beta chains were all obtained from the same sample, sequenced in a study of cytomegalovirus exposure and HLA in healthy donors. The primer mix had 60 Vbeta and 13 Jbeta primers. Clones were sequenced by immunoSEQ multiplex PCR, and TCRdb holds only the in-frame ones, with some missing. The sample holds fewer than 250,000 clones; around 86% are singletons and the top ten take roughly 10%. Input material: PBMCs. These receptors came from a woman between 45 and 65 years old in good health and CMV-seropositive.

This clone has just one count. The chain has TRBV30 and TRBJ2-3, with 7 bases that match TRBD1. Germline V CDR1 and CDR2: GTSNPN, SVGIG (reference sequence). The CDR3 length is 14 residues. The V segment lost 6 bases and the J segment 4 bases; nucleotides outside the gene matches: 10. This CDR3 reads CACMDRLIADTQYF. In DNA, the CDR3 is TGTGCCTGCATGGACAGGCTCATCGCAGATACGCAGTATTTT.

V gene TRBV7-3 combines with J gene TRBJ2-3, with 7 bases that match TRBD1. The V gene's germline CDR1 is SGHTA and CDR2 FQGTGA. The CDR3 consists of 15 residues. V shed 5 bases and J 1 base; nucleotides not matched to a gene: 6. The chain's CDR3 is CASSLGGLRTDTQYF. The CDR3 coding sequence is TGTGCCAGCAGCCTAGGGGGCCTCCGCACAGATACGCAGTATTTT.

The CDR3 DNA reads TGTGCCAGCAGCCTCGGACAGGCAGAGACCCAGTACTTC. This translates into CASSLGQAETQYF. The chain has TRBV7-9 and TRBJ2-5, with 7 bases that match TRBD1. V dropped 5 bases and J dropped 4; count of bases not matched to a gene: 4. Per germline, CDR1 SEHNR and CDR2 FQNEAQ (reference sequence). This CDR3 region has 13 residues.

This chain joins TRBV6-5 and TRBJ2-7; 7 bases fit TRBD2. Germline trimming cut 6 bases from V and 4 bases from J; bases unmatched to any gene: 12. Germline lookup yields CDR1 MNHEY and CDR2 SVGAGI. CDR3 length equals 15 residues. CDR3 protein: CASSPFGGGTYEQYF. In DNA, the CDR3 is TGTGCCAGCAGCCCGTTTGGGGGGGGGACTTACGAGCAGTACTTC.

The chain couples TRBV9 to TRBJ2-7; 10 bases align to TRBD1. The CDR3 is 14 amino acids. The V gene's germline CDR1 is SGDLS and CDR2 YYNGEE. The ends lost 3 bases at V and 3 bases at J; junction bases unmatched: 3. CDR3 bases: TGTGCCAGCAGCGCGACAGGGGGCCGCTACGAGCAGTACTTC. Encoded protein: CASSATGGRYEQYF. The full variable domain, completed using reference TRBV9 and TRBJ2-7, is DSGVTQTPKHLITATGQRVTLRCSPRSGDLSVYWYQQSLDQGLQFLIQYYNGEERAKGNILERFSAQQFPDLHSELNLSSLELGDSALYFCASSATGGRYEQYFGPGTRLTVT.

The CDR3 DNA is TGTGCCAGTAGTCCCGGACTAGCGGGGGCCGGGGAGCTGTTTTTT. Encoded protein: CASSPGLAGAGELFF. The genes are TRBV19 and TRBJ2-2, with TRBD2 identical over 13 bases. Germline CDR1 is LNHDA and CDR2 is SQIVND (reference sequence). The CDR3 is 15 residues long. Trimming at V came to 5 bases and at J to 6 bases, leaving 3 bases not matched to a gene.

This rearrangement joins TRBV6-5 to TRBJ1-6, with D perhaps matching TRBD1 (6 bases). This CDR3 spans 16 amino acids. Trimming took 2 bases from V and 6 from J, leaving 14 bases between them. Germline V gene data show CDR1 as MNHEY and CDR2 as SVGAGI. CDR3 residues: CASSYGRGGRNSPLHF. DNA for the CDR3: TGTGCCAGCAGTTACGGGAGGGGGGGCCGTAATTCACCCCTCCACTTT.

This sequence joins TRBV5-1 and TRBJ1-1, with 10 bases aligning to TRBD1. With V trimmed by 4 bases and J by 5 bases, 8 bases remained unmatched. This CDR3 has 15 residues. Germline V CDR1 and CDR2: SGHRS, YFSETQ. The CDR3 region is CASSVDGQGGTEAFF. CDR3 nucleotide sequence: TGCGCCAGCAGCGTAGACGGACAGGGGGGGACTGAAGCTTTCTTT. Based on the CDR3 plus reference TRBV5-1 and TRBJ1-1, the full variable domain is KAGVTQTPRYLIKTRGQQVTLSCSPISGHRSVSWYQQTPGQGLQFLFEYFSETQRNKGNFPGRFSGRQFSNSRSEMNVSTLELGDSALYLCASSVDGQGGTEAFFGQGTRLTVV.

J is TRBJ1-2 and V is TRBV10-3, with no clear D. The germline V gene has CDR1 ENHRY and CDR2 SYGVKD. V was shortened by 3 bases and J by 8 bases, with 13 bases between the two germline ends. This CDR3 contains 13 residues. The CDR3 DNA follows: TGTGCCATCAGTGATCGCCAGGAGGCCGGCTACACCTTC. As protein: CAISDRQEAGYTF.

This rearrangement joins TRBV21-1 to TRBJ1-2; the tabulated D call, TRBD1, remains unverified against the DNA. TRBV21-1 is termed a pseudogene. The CDR3 runs 15 residues. The CDR3 DNA is TGTGCCAGCAGCAGTCCGACAGGGACTAACTATGGCTACACCTTC. Encoded protein: CASSSPTGTNYGYTF.

The chain recombines TRBV19 with TRBJ1-4, with D hard to call. The V gene lost 1 base and the J gene lost 8 bases, with 17 bases spanning the gap. Looked up from germline, CDR1 is LNHDA and CDR2 is SQIVND (reference sequence). CDR3 size: 16 residues. The CDR3 nucleotides read TGTGCCAGTAGTATAGCGGAGGGAGGACTCCGGGAAAAACTGTTTTTT. Translated, it gives CASSIAEGGLREKLFF.

The chain combines TRBV2 with TRBJ2-7, with 9 bases fitting TRBD2. The CDR3 spans 12 residues. Germline CDR1 and CDR2: SNHLY and FYNNEI. Trimming took 8 bases from V and 4 from J; bases not matched to a gene: 3. The CDR3: CASYTSGYEQYF. The CDR3 bases are TGTGCCAGCTACACTAGCGGGTACGAGCAGTACTTC.

The genes are TRBV4-3 and TRBJ2-5; TRBD1 matches 7 bases. The CDR3 extends over 15 amino acids. The V gene's germline CDR1 is LGHNA and CDR2 YSLEER. V lost 0 bases and J lost 1; bases outside the gene matches: 2. CDR3 loop: CASSQETGTQETQYF. Written as DNA, the CDR3 is TGCGCCAGCAGCCAAGAGACAGGGACCCAAGAGACCCAGTACTTC.

The V and J genes are TRBV21-1 and TRBJ2-2; the D call of TRBD2 is as the table states it, not checked on the DNA. TRBV21-1 has pseudogene status. The CDR3 is 16 amino acids. CDR3 sequence: CASSGRTVKNTGELFF. CDR3 nucleotide sequence: TGTGCCAGCAGCGGACGGACTGTTAAGAACACCGGGGAGCTGTTTTTT.

The rearrangement joins TRBV19 to TRBJ2-5; 8 bases map to TRBD2. The V segment lost 5 bases and the J segment 3 bases; nucleotides outside the gene matches: 8. This CDR3 comprises 15 residues. The germline V gene encodes CDR1 LNHDA and CDR2 SQIVND (reference sequence). The CDR3 here is CASSSYGGAKETQYF. Here the CDR3 DNA reads TGTGCCAGTAGTTCGTACGGGGGGGCCAAAGAGACCCAGTACTTC.

This clone was seen more than once but under ten times. The chain combines TRBV5-6 with TRBJ1-2; no clear D gene. Germline CDR1 is SGHDT and CDR2 is YYEEEE. V dropped 4 bases and J dropped 4 bases, with 5 bases sitting between them. The CDR3 is 11 amino acids. This CDR3 is CASSTGYGYTF. The DNA for the CDR3 is TGTGCCAGCAGCACGGGCTATGGCTACACCTTC.

This clone was picked up a small number of times. This chain uses TRBV6-5 with TRBJ1-1, with 7 nucleotides matching TRBD1. Germline V gene sequence: CDR1 MNHEY, CDR2 SVGAGI. Trimming at V came to 6 bases and at J to 3 bases, leaving 7 bases not matched to a gene. This CDR3 contains 14 residues. The CDR3 sequence: CASRNHRGDTEAFF. CDR3 nucleotide sequence: TGTGCCAGCAGAAACCACAGGGGTGACACTGAAGCTTTCTTT.

The chain joins TRBV28 to TRBJ2-5; TRBD2 might be the D (5 bases). V gave up 6 bases and J gave up 1 base, with 15 bases separating them. Germline-derived CDR1 and CDR2 are MDHEN and SYDVKM. This CDR3 has 15 residues. Here the CDR3 DNA reads TGTGCCAGCAGCCCTATCTTAGCGACCCAAGAGACCCAGTACTTC. Translation gives CASSPILATQETQYF.

This chain joins TRBV19 and TRBJ1-1; TRBD1 matches at 7 bases. Trimming removed 1 base from V and 5 bases from J; junction bases left unmatched: 4. CDR3 length: 14 residues. Per the germline V gene, CDR1 is LNHDA and CDR2 is SQIVND (reference sequence). DNA of the CDR3: TGTGCCAGTAGTATAGGGGACAGTGGTACTGAAGCTTTCTTT. Protein: CASSIGDSGTEAFF.

In DNA form, the CDR3 reads TGTGCCAGCAGCCTCACAGGGTTATCGAACACCGGGGAGCTGTTTTTT. Translation: CASSLTGLSNTGELFF. The rearrangement uses TRBV7-6 and TRBJ2-2, with a possible D match to TRBD1 (6 bases). CDR3 length: 16 residues. Between the trimmed V and J ends, which lost 5 bases and 0 bases, there was a span of 13 bases. Germline assignment: CDR1 SGHVS and CDR2 FNYEAQ.

Only a few counts were recorded for this clone. The V gene is TRBV19, the J gene TRBJ1-6, with D possibly matching TRBD1 (5 bases). Trimming took off 5 bases at V and 8 bases at J, with 13 bases between the two ends. Germline CDR1 is LNHDA and CDR2 is SQIVND (reference sequence). This CDR3 region has 14 residues. The CDR3 is CASSYPQGDSPLHF. The DNA for the CDR3 is TGTGCCAGTAGTTATCCGCAGGGCGATTCACCCCTCCACTTT.

This clone showed up just once. Relative to the germline gene, one junction end is altered; a read error may explain this. V gene TRBV7-9 combines with J gene TRBJ2-7; D remains ambiguous. CDR1 and CDR2 from the germline V gene are SEHNR and FQNEAQ (reference sequence). The CDR3 runs to 13 residues. CDR3 coding DNA: TGTTCCAGCAGCTTAGGAGTTTCCTACGAGCAGTACTTC. Its translation is CSSSLGVSYEQYF. Using reference TRBV7-9 and TRBJ2-7 for the parts outside the CDR3, the full variable domain is DTGVSQNPRHKITKRGQNVTFRCDPISEHNRLYWYRQTLGQGPEFLTYFQNEAQLEKSRLLSDRFSAERPKGSFSTLEIQRTEQGDSAMYLCSSSLGVSYEQYFGPGTRLTVT.

About this clone: The same CDR3 can be traced to other DNA sequences in this sample. Here the CDR3 reads CASSLGTAGNTIYF. CDR3 DNA sequence: TGTGCCAGCAGCCTCGGGACAGCTGGAAACACCATATATTTT. The genes are TRBV7-2 and TRBJ1-3; TRBD1 matches 7 bases. The CDR3 consists of 14 residues. Germline V gives CDR1 SGHTA, CDR2 FQGNSA. V was clipped by 5 bases and J by 2 bases; unmatched bases: 3.

The table lists this clone with a count of one. The chain combines TRBV7-2 with TRBJ1-5; D is undetermined. V gave up 5 bases and J gave up 4 bases, with 15 bases separating them. The germline gives CDR1 SGHTA, CDR2 FQGNSA. The CDR3 sequence is 15 residues long. The CDR3 coding sequence is TGTGCCAGCAGCCTAACTAGGGTCGGGAATCAGCCCCAGCATTTT. Protein product: CASSLTRVGNQPQHF.

The gene calls are TRBV12-5 and TRBJ1-1, with D possibly TRBD1 on 5 matching bases. CDR1 and CDR2 (germline): LGHNT, FRNRAP. V was cut by 5 bases and J by 6 bases, with 25 bases left in between. This CDR3 is built from 17 residues. The CDR3 protein is CASGPMGGRTSRAEAFF. The CDR3 bases are TGTGCTAGTGGTCCCATGGGAGGGCGGACAAGTCGGGCTGAAGCTTTCTTT.

V and J are TRBV7-2 and TRBJ1-5, with D hard to call. The germline V gene encodes CDR1 SGHTA and CDR2 FQGNSA. Between the trimmed V and J ends, which lost 1 base and 9 bases, there was a span of 16 bases. The CDR3 loop spans 15 amino acids. The CDR3 loop reads CASSLVAGTQWPQHF. The CDR3, as DNA: TGTGCCAGCAGCTTAGTAGCGGGCACCCAATGGCCCCAGCATTTT.